This T cell receptor (beta chain) was observed in a study of graft-versus-host responses after intestinal transplantation. On this clone: Its cognate antigen is unknown.

This CDR3 is built from 13 residues. Germline CDR1 MNHNS, CDR2 SASEGT. Trimming cost V 4 bases and J 3 bases; bases outside gene matches: 2. The data were produced by immunoSEQ multiplex PCR, yet TCRdb's version contains in-frame clones alone and is incomplete. The sample lists around 90,000 clones, about 95% occurring once. The sample was unstimulated CD4+ T cells sorted from spleen or lymph node cells, taken before transplant. The sequence was obtained from a human donor who was the organ donor for an intestinal transplant. The chain has TRBV6-1 and TRBJ1-1, with TRBD1 matching 7 bases. The CDR3 nucleotides are TGTGCCAGCAGTGGACAGGGTTACACTGAAGCTTTCTTT. It yields the protein CASSGQGYTEAFF.